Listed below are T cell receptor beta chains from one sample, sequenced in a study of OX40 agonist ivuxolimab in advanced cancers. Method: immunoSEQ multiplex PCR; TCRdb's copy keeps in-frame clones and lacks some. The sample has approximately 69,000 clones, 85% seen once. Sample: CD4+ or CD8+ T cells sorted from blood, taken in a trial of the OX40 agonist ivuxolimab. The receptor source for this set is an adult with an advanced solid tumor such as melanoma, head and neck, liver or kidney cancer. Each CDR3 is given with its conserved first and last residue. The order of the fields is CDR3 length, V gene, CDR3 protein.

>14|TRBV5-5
CASSLGTGVDTQYF
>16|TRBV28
CASRSRLAGRQDTQYF
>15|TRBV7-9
CASSLVQGNTGELFF
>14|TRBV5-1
CASSLTAFQETQYF
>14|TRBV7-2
CASSGRANTGELFF
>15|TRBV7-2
CASSLTGLGTDTQYF
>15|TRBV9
CASSADRGSGNTIYF
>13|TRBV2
CASSGQGIDTQYF
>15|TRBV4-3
CASSQDRGRRETQYF
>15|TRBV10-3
CAISAAGGAGTEAFF
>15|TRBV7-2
CASSGTGGERNTIYF
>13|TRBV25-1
CASRATSTDTQYF
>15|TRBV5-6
CASSPEGHEKNIQYF
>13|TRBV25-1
CASSAGGIQPQHF